This TCR beta chain is from a study of CXCR3-negative and CXCR3-positive naive CD8 T cells. This CDR3 region has 17 residues. Germline assignment: CDR1 SEHNR and CDR2 FQNEAQ (reference sequence). General observations from the study: Diversity ran similarly high across both naive subsets but far lower in memory CD8+ cells.

Carrying UMI labels, the TRB cDNA libraries were prepared through 5' RACE. Reanalyzing the 5' RACE reads, TCRdb keeps one entry per CDR3 protein, without DNA. The sample holds 100,000 to 150,000 distinct CDR3 sequences. As to this clonotype: Its target is not known.

The clonotype was recovered from a human donor in good health. Some clones in this sample may be carry-over from other donors' samples. The chain combines TRBV7-9 with TRBJ2-2; TCRdb calls TRBD1, which cannot be checked without DNA. The source material was naive CXCR3- CD8+ T cells from blood. As to subset: CD45RO-CCR7+CD27+CD95- naive CD8+ T cells lacking CXCR3 (TNR3-). CDR3 loop: CASRRPGTGGAGGELFF. Full variable domain (remainder filled in from reference TRBV7-9 and TRBJ2-2): DTGVSQNPRHKITKRGQNVTFRCDPISEHNRLYWYRQTLGQGPEFLTYFQNEAQLEKSRLLSDRFSAERPKGSFSTLEIQRTEQGDSAMYLCASRRPGTGGAGGELFFGEGSRLTVL.